These 27 T cell receptor beta chains came from one sample sequenced in a study of shared clonotypes between healthy human individuals. TCRdb keeps only in-frame clones here, not all; method: immunoSEQ multiplex PCR. The repertoire holds 2 million to 2.5 million clones, with 80% to 95% as singletons. The sequenced sample was naive CD4+ T cells from PBMCs. Described subset: CD45RA+ positively selected. The receptors stem from a man between 18 and 35 years old in good health. Some clones in this sample may be carry-over from other donors' samples.

As to this clone: Since a much larger clone is just one base distant, this may be a read error. Other DNA sequences from this sample encode an identical CDR3 as well. This rearrangement joins TRBV11-3 to TRBJ2-1, with 7 nucleotides matching TRBD2. Germline V gives CDR1 SGHNT, CDR2 YENEEA. V was pared by 3 bases and J by 0 bases, with 2 bases of the junction left unmatched. This CDR3 comprises 15 residues. The CDR3 spells CASSLGGSSYNEQFF. CDR3 nucleotide sequence: TGTGCCAGCAGCTTGGGCGGGAGCTCCTACAATGAGCAGTTCTTC. The full variable domain, in which reference TRBV11-3 and TRBJ2-1 provide the parts outside the CDR3, is EAGVVQSPRYKIIEKKQPVAFWCNPISGHNTLYWYLQNLGQGPELLIRYENEEAVDDSQLPKDRFSAERLKGVDSTLKIQPAELGDSAVYLCASSLGGSSYNEQFFGPGTRLTVL.

The chain joins TRBV11-3 to TRBJ2-7, with D hard to call. Per the germline V gene, CDR1 is SGHNT and CDR2 is YENEEA. This CDR3 is built from 12 residues. With 0 bases removed from V and 5 bases from J, the gap between germline ends came to 5 bases. CDR3 region: CASSLDLDEQYF. The CDR3 DNA reads as TGTGCCAGCAGCTTAGATCTAGACGAGCAGTACTTC. Full variable domain (remainder filled in from reference TRBV11-3 and TRBJ2-7): EAGVVQSPRYKIIEKKQPVAFWCNPISGHNTLYWYLQNLGQGPELLIRYENEEAVDDSQLPKDRFSAERLKGVDSTLKIQPAELGDSAVYLCASSLDLDEQYFGPGTRLTVT.

This clone was counted a single time. This sample also contains other DNA sequences that code for the same CDR3. V is TRBV2 and J is TRBJ2-1; no definite D call. The germline V and J ends were trimmed by 6 bases and 1 base, with 10 bases remaining between them. Per germline, CDR1 SNHLY and CDR2 FYNNEI. The CDR3 length is 14 residues. The CDR3, as DNA: TGTGCCAGCAGGGCACAGCCTTCCTACAATGAGCAGTTCTTC. Protein sequence: CASRAQPSYNEQFF.

The rearrangement links TRBV7-6 to TRBJ1-3; 10 bases line up with TRBD1. CDR1 is SGHVS, CDR2 FNYEAQ, per germline. V lost 6 bases and J lost 3; bases outside the gene matches: 8. This CDR3 has 16 amino acids. CDR3: CASSSDRGPVGNTIYF. CDR3 bases: TGTGCCAGCAGTTCCGACAGGGGGCCGGTTGGAAACACCATATATTTT.

The chain joins TRBV6-5 to TRBJ2-5, with TRBD2 matching 7 bases. This CDR3 region has 15 residues. Germline assignment: CDR1 MNHEY and CDR2 SVGAGI. The V gene end was trimmed by 5 bases and the J gene end by 3 bases; junction bases not matched to a gene: 9. As DNA, the CDR3 is TGTGCCAGCAGTGCAGATGGACTAGTAAAAGAGACCCAGTACTTC. Its translation: CASSADGLVKETQYF.

This chain links TRBV29-1 with TRBJ2-3, with 11 positions matching TRBD2. Germline V gives CDR1 SQVTM, CDR2 ANQGSEA. The junction had 8 bases not matched to a gene; V was cut back by 4 bases and J by 5 bases. The CDR3 is 15 residues long. The CDR3 sequence is CSVVVLGTSGDTQYF. The CDR3, as DNA: TGCAGCGTTGTAGTTTTAGGGACTAGCGGAGATACGCAGTATTTT.

This clone was seen once. The chain carries TRBV7-3 and TRBJ2-7; maybe TRBD1 (6 bases). The CDR3 contains 17 residues. V was cut by 5 bases and J by 2 bases, with 22 bases left in between. The V gene's germline CDR1 is SGHTA and CDR2 FQGTGA. For the CDR3, the DNA is TGTGCCAGCAGCCCCCTGCCCAGGGGTCGGCCTCCCTACGAGCAGTACTTC. Its protein product is CASSPLPRGRPPYEQYF.

V gene TRBV19 combines with J gene TRBJ2-1; D might be TRBD2 (5 bases). Trimming removed 4 bases at V and 9 bases at J, with 7 bases between. Germline CDR1 and CDR2: LNHDA and SQIVND (reference sequence). The CDR3 is 11 amino acids. CDR3: CASSRTREQFF. The CDR3 coding sequence is TGTGCCAGTAGTAGGACTCGTGAGCAGTTCTTC.

The CDR3 nucleotides are TGTGCCAGCAGCTTAAGGGCCCCAGCGGGAGGATTCGATGAGCAGTTCTTC. As protein: CASSLRAPAGGFDEQFF. The chain joins TRBV7-3 to TRBJ2-1, with 9 bases lining up with TRBD2. The trim removed 1 base at V and 8 bases at J, leaving 12 bases unmatched. This CDR3 is 17 amino acids long. The germline V gene has CDR1 SGHTA and CDR2 FQGTGA. The variable domain in full, completed from reference TRBV7-3 and TRBJ2-1, reads GAGVSQTPSNKVTEKGKYVELRCDPISGHTALYWYRQSLGQGPEFLIYFQGTGAADDSGLPNDRFFAVRPEGSVSTLKIQRTERGDSAVYLCASSLRAPAGGFDEQFFGPGTRLTVL.

This clone was counted a single time. This chain links TRBV30 with TRBJ2-2; D unclear. V gave up 0 bases and J gave up 4 bases, with 6 bases separating them. This CDR3 has 13 residues. The germline gives CDR1 GTSNPN, CDR2 SVGIG (reference sequence). The CDR3 spells CAWSVTVTGELFF. The DNA for the CDR3 is TGTGCCTGGAGTGTAACGGTCACCGGGGAGCTGTTTTTT.

The rearrangement uses TRBV5-5 and TRBJ2-7; the D gene could be TRBD1 or TRBD2 (6 bases each). Germline CDR1 reads SGHKS; CDR2 reads YYEKEE (reference sequence). CDR3 size: 15 residues. V was clipped by 5 bases and J by 2 bases, with 17 bases between them. DNA for the CDR3: TGTGCCAGCAGTATTCCCAGGGGCGGGACCTACGAGCAGTACTTC. Its protein is CASSIPRGGTYEQYF.

The rearrangement uses TRBV12-5 and TRBJ1-4; tentative D call: TRBD1 (5 bases). The CDR3 has 18 amino acids. The germline CDR1 and CDR2 sequences are LGHNT and FRNRAP. Trimming stripped 7 bases from V and 0 bases from J, with 21 bases between. CDR3 amino acids: CASAGGTGRSPTNEKLFF. CDR3 bases: TGTGCTAGTGCCGGCGGGACGGGGAGAAGTCCAACTAATGAAAAACTGTTTTTT.

The chain couples TRBV2 to TRBJ1-3; TRBD1 agrees at 7 bases. This CDR3 comprises 15 residues. CDR1 SNHLY and CDR2 FYNNEI come from the germline V gene. With 2 bases clipped from V and 4 bases from J, the junction kept 5 bases outside the gene matches. Here the CDR3 DNA reads TGTGCCAGCAGTGAAACGACAGGGACGGGAAACACCATATATTTT. Its protein product is CASSETTGTGNTIYF.

V and J are TRBV29-1 and TRBJ2-3, with 10 bases lining up with TRBD1. The CDR3 is made up of 14 amino acids. Germline assignment: CDR1 SQVTM and CDR2 ANQGSEA. V dropped 6 bases and J dropped 4; count of bases not matched to a gene: 7. The CDR3 loop reads CSVTGGSGADTQYF. CDR3 nucleotide sequence: TGCAGCGTGACAGGGGGCTCAGGCGCAGATACGCAGTATTTT.

This chain links TRBV29-1 with TRBJ2-7; TRBD1 matches 9 bases. The CDR3 has 15 amino acids. Per the germline V gene, CDR1 is SQVTM and CDR2 is ANQGSEA. The V gene end was trimmed by 0 bases and the J gene end by 3 bases; junction bases not matched to a gene: 6. CDR3 DNA sequence: TGCAGCGTTGAAGACCCGGGACAGGGTGTCTACGAGCAGTACTTC. As protein: CSVEDPGQGVYEQYF.

This rearrangement joins TRBV5-1 to TRBJ2-1; D may be TRBD1 (6 bases). CDR3 length: 15 residues. Per germline, CDR1 SGHRS and CDR2 YFSETQ. V was trimmed by 2 bases and J by 0 bases, leaving 9 bases between them. The CDR3 reads CASSFTGSSYNEQFF. CDR3 DNA sequence: TGCGCCAGCAGCTTTACAGGGAGCTCCTACAATGAGCAGTTCTTC.

The rearrangement links TRBV5-1 to TRBJ2-1; tentatively, D is TRBD1 (6 bases). Germline V lookup: CDR1 SGHRS, CDR2 YFSETQ. Trimming removed 3 bases at V and 5 bases at J, with 15 bases between. There are 15 residues in the CDR3. CDR3 region: CASSYRDPVNNEQFF. CDR3 in DNA: TGCGCCAGCAGCTACAGGGACCCCGTTAACAATGAGCAGTTCTTC.

This chain uses TRBV28 with TRBJ1-2, with 9 bases identical to TRBD1. J was trimmed by 8 bases and V by 5 bases; bases with no gene match: 15. CDR1 is MDHEN and CDR2 is SYDVKM in the germline V gene. The CDR3 loop spans 16 amino acids. CDR3 sequence (DNA): TGTGCCAGCAGTCTACGAAATCCGGGACAGGGAGAAGGCTACACCTTC. This sequence encodes CASSLRNPGQGEGYTF.

The V gene is TRBV29-1, the J gene TRBJ1-5; 9 nucleotides agree with TRBD1. The CDR3 has 15 residues. Germline V CDR1 and CDR2: SQVTM, ANQGSEA. Trimming cost V 5 bases and J 4 bases; bases outside gene matches: 9. The CDR3 spells CSVSAGDRANQPQHF. CDR3 nucleotides: TGCAGCGTTTCGGCCGGGGACAGGGCTAATCAGCCCCAGCATTTT. Variable domain in full (rest from reference TRBV29-1 and TRBJ1-5): SAVISQKPSRDICQRGTSLTIQCQVDSQVTMMFWYRQQPGQSLTLIATANQGSEATYESGFVIDKFPISRPNLTFSTLTVSNMSPEDSSIYLCSVSAGDRANQPQHFGDGTRLSIL.

Regarding this clone: Other DNA sequences in the sample encode the same CDR3. The V call is TRBV2, the J call TRBJ2-2; D ambiguous. CDR3 length: 12 amino acids. CDR1 is SNHLY, CDR2 FYNNEI, per germline. Trimming cost V 4 bases and J 4 bases, with 4 bases left between them. CDR3 bases: TGTGCCAGCAGTGGTCTCACCGGGGAGCTGTTTTTT. This translates into CASSGLTGELFF.

As regards this clone: The sample carries other DNA sequences with the same CDR3. The chain links TRBV7-9 to TRBJ1-1; the D gene is possibly TRBD1 (6 bases). CDR1 and CDR2 (germline): SEHNR, FQNEAQ (reference sequence). Trimming took 4 bases from V and 1 from J, leaving 7 bases between them. The CDR3 is 13 residues long. CDR3 in amino acids: CASSSDRNTEAFF. CDR3 DNA sequence: TGTGCCAGCAGCTCGGACAGGAACACTGAAGCTTTCTTT.

The genes are TRBV7-2 and TRBJ1-5; 7 bases align to TRBD1. This CDR3 region has 13 residues. Germline V lookup: CDR1 SGHTA, CDR2 FQGNSA. With 5 bases clipped from V and 9 bases from J, the junction kept 7 bases outside the gene matches. The CDR3 region has the DNA TGTGCCAGCAGCCCGACAGGGATCCGGCCCCAGCATTTT. Its protein product is CASSPTGIRPQHF.

This chain uses TRBV4-2 with TRBJ2-7; D unresolved. The CDR3 contains 16 residues. Trimming left V 0 bases short and J 0 bases short, with 12 bases between. The V gene's germline CDR1 is LGHNA and CDR2 YNFKEQ. As DNA, the CDR3 is TGTGCCAGCAGCCAAGAACCCGGTCAGTTCTCCTACGAGCAGTACTTC. Its translation: CASSQEPGQFSYEQYF.

V usage is TRBV27 and J usage is TRBJ1-2; tentative D call: TRBD1 (6 bases). CDR3 size: 15 residues. Germline V CDR1 and CDR2: MNHEY, SMNVEV (reference sequence). Trimming cost V 1 base and J 3 bases, with 12 bases left between them. DNA of the CDR3: TGTGCCAGCAGTTTATACCGGGGGCAGTACTATGGCTACACCTTC. Its translation is CASSLYRGQYYGYTF.

V usage is TRBV18 and J usage is TRBJ1-1; 9 nucleotides line up with TRBD1. The CDR3 is 15 residues long. The V segment lost 3 bases and the J segment 1 base; nucleotides outside the gene matches: 3. Germline CDR1 and CDR2: KGHSH and LQKENI. As DNA, the CDR3 is TGTGCCAGCTCACCTCTACAGGGGGCGAACACTGAAGCTTTCTTT. It is translated as CASSPLQGANTEAFF.

J is TRBJ1-2 and V is TRBV6-6; D not certain. The V gene lost 4 bases and the J gene lost 5 bases, with 11 bases spanning the gap. Germline V CDR1 and CDR2: MNHNY, SVGAGI (reference sequence). The CDR3 loop spans 13 amino acids. CDR3 loop: CASSSNREYGYTF. The CDR3 nucleotides are TGTGCCAGCAGTTCGAACAGAGAATATGGCTACACCTTC.

The V call is TRBV5-1, the J call TRBJ2-1; 15 nucleotides align to TRBD2. The J segment lost 9 bases and the V segment lost 7 bases, leaving 8 bases of the junction unmatched. The CDR3 consists of 15 residues. Germline CDR1 and CDR2: SGHRS and YFSETQ. CDR3 protein: CASGRPGLAGGEQFF. The CDR3 region has the DNA TGCGCCAGCGGAAGACCGGGACTAGCGGGAGGTGAGCAGTTCTTC.